The clone carrying this T cell receptor beta chain came up many times. Noted time point: pre-sensitization, week 0. The treatment here: therapeutic diphenylcyclopropenone sensitization with weekly scalp DPC. The sample originates from a study of human T cells and chemical hapten exposure. The authors' processing: From roughly 23,000 to 700,000 TCRs were found per sample, with a median of 95,638. Via MiXCR, TCRdb re-called the RACE reads, giving one row per CDR3 protein. What appears here as the V and J calls and clone size reflects TCRdb's work, not the paper's. The sample lists 300,000 to 450,000 distinct CDR3 sequences; approximately 5% were seen once. Germline V lookup: CDR1 SNHLY, CDR2 FYNNEI. The V and J ends lost 7 bases and 6 bases, in that order; junction bases with no gene match: 6. CDR3 length: 13 residues.

The clonotype comes from a woman between 50 and 59 years old with alopecia areata. Some clones in this sample may be carry-over from other donors' samples. The input for sequencing was whole blood, taken in connection with sensitization to the hapten diphenylcyclopropenone (DPC). V usage is TRBV2 and J usage is TRBJ2-7; 10 nucleotides align to TRBD2. CDR3 sequence (DNA): TGTGCCAGCATTAGGACTAGCGGTAGCGAGCAGTACTTC. This gives the protein CASIRTSGSEQYF.